The 22 T cell receptor beta chains presented below share a single source sample, sequenced in a study of blood T cell repertoires in COVID-19. The assay was immunoSEQ multiplex PCR, and TCRdb's table has in-frame clones only and misses some. The sample comprises around 200,000 clones, about 86% of which are singletons, and 2.2% rests with the top ten. The specimen sequenced was peripheral blood. These receptors were obtained from a woman aged 45-59 years with acute or convalescent COVID-19.

This clone was picked up one time. This chain uses TRBV11-2 with TRBJ2-7, with no clear D. Germline CDR1 SGHAT, CDR2 FQNNGV. This CDR3 is built from 11 residues. The V gene lost 2 bases and the J gene lost 5 bases, with 4 bases spanning the gap. As DNA, the CDR3 is TGTGCCAGCAGCTTATTTAACGAGCAGTACTTC. It specifies CASSLFNEQYF.

This chain joins TRBV29-1 and TRBJ2-2, with a weak D call TRBD2 (6 bases). The CDR3 is 14 residues long. In germline, CDR1 is SQVTM, CDR2 ANQGSEA. With 3 bases removed from V and 7 bases from J, the gap between germline ends came to 15 bases. The CDR3 coding sequence is TGCAGCGTTGAGGAATTCGCGGGGTACGGGGAGCTGTTTTTT. This encodes CSVEEFAGYGELFF.

V usage is TRBV7-3 and J usage is TRBJ2-3, with 9 bases identical to TRBD2. J was trimmed by 4 bases and V by 3 bases; bases with no gene match: 11. The CDR3 runs 17 residues. From germline, CDR1 is SGHTA and CDR2 FQGTGA. In DNA form, the CDR3 reads TGTGCCAGCAGCTTCTTGGGCAGCGGGGGGCGGTCAGATACGCAGTATTTT. The encoded protein is CASSFLGSGGRSDTQYF.

The genes are TRBV4-3 and TRBJ2-3; D gene ambiguous. V was shortened by 1 base and J by 0 bases, with 14 bases between the two germline ends. Germline CDR1 is LGHNA and CDR2 is YSLEER. The CDR3 loop spans 17 amino acids. Written as DNA, the CDR3 is TGCGCCAGCAGCCAAGTGGCAACCCCCCCTAGCACAGATACGCAGTATTTT. Translating gives CASSQVATPPSTDTQYF.

J is TRBJ2-1 and V is TRBV30, with D unclear. Deletions cut 2 bases from V and 3 bases from J, with 8 bases between. CDR3 size: 13 residues. CDR1 is GTSNPN, CDR2 SVGIG, per germline (reference sequence). The CDR3, as DNA: TGTGCCTGGAGTTTAGTTGGCTACAATGAGCAGTTCTTC. This sequence encodes CAWSLVGYNEQFF. The full variable domain, with the rest looked up from reference TRBV30 and TRBJ2-1, is SQTIHQWPATLVQPVGSPLSLECTVEGTSNPNLYWYRQAAGRGLQLLFYSVGIGQISSEVPQNLSASRPQDRQFILSSKKLLLSDSGFYLCAWSLVGYNEQFFGPGTRLTVL.

This sequence joins TRBV5-1 and TRBJ2-2, with D unclear. The CDR3 is 14 residues long. Germline V lookup: CDR1 SGHRS, CDR2 YFSETQ. V was shortened by 0 bases and J by 2 bases, with 5 bases between the two germline ends. CDR3 in amino acids: CASSLVVNTGELFF. The CDR3 bases are TGCGCCAGCAGCTTGGTCGTCAACACCGGGGAGCTGTTTTTT.

The rearrangement links TRBV4-2 to TRBJ2-1, with TRBD2 as a possible D gene (5 bases). The CDR3 consists of 16 residues. Germline CDR1 and CDR2: LGHNA and YNFKEQ. The V end lost 4 bases, the J end lost 0 bases, and 13 bases lay between the germline ends. The CDR3 DNA reads TGTGCCAGCAGCCGCCTTGGCGGGTTCTCCTACAATGAGCAGTTCTTC. This codes for CASSRLGGFSYNEQFF.

This clone has just one count. This rearrangement joins TRBV7-8 to TRBJ1-1; TRBD1 is a possible D gene (6 bases). This CDR3 spans 17 amino acids. CDR1 and CDR2 from the germline V gene are SGHVS and FQNEAQ. Trimming stripped 0 bases from V and 0 bases from J, with 14 bases between. CDR3 in amino acids: CASSLARQVLMNTEAFF. The CDR3 nucleotides read TGTGCCAGCAGCTTAGCGCGACAGGTACTAATGAACACTGAAGCTTTCTTT.

This clone showed up just a few times. The chain carries TRBV15 and TRBJ2-1, with a weak D call TRBD2 (6 bases). Germline CDR1 is LNHNV and CDR2 is YYDKDF (reference sequence). Trimming cost V 6 bases and J 6 bases, with 12 bases left between them. The CDR3 sequence is 13 residues long. CDR3 coding DNA: TGTGCCACCAGTTCGCGGAGGGGCAATGAGCAGTTCTTC. This translates into CATSSRRGNEQFF.

V gene TRBV3-1 (or the pseudogene TRBV3-2) combines with J gene TRBJ2-3, with a weak D call TRBD2 (5 bases). The V gene lost 4 bases and the J gene lost 5 bases, with 7 bases spanning the gap. The CDR3 runs to 12 residues. In germline, CDR1 is LGHDT, CDR2 YNNKEL (reference sequence). For the CDR3, the DNA is TGTGCCAGCAGCCTCCGGGGAGATACGCAGTATTTT. Protein product: CASSLRGDTQYF.

This CDR3 is CAINDVLAGLTGELFF. CDR3 nucleotide sequence: TGTGCCATAAATGACGTTCTAGCGGGGCTCACCGGGGAGCTGTTTTTT. The chain has TRBV10-3 and TRBJ2-2; 9 nucleotides line up with TRBD2. Germline loops: CDR1 ENHRY, CDR2 SYGVKD. The CDR3 is 16 amino acids. The junction had 12 bases not matched to a gene; V was cut back by 9 bases and J by 4 bases.

The rearrangement joins TRBV6-2 or TRBV6-3 to TRBJ2-3, with 10 bases identical to TRBD2. The CDR3 covers 16 residues. CDR1 and CDR2 (germline): MNHEY, SVGEGT. V was pared by 5 bases and J by 2 bases, with 7 bases of the junction left unmatched. The CDR3 nucleotides are TGTGCCAGCAGTACCTCGCTAGCGGGGGTCACAGATACGCAGTATTTT. Protein sequence: CASSTSLAGVTDTQYF.

The V and J genes are TRBV6-2 or TRBV6-3 and TRBJ1-1; the D is unclear. The V end lost 5 bases, the J end lost 11 bases, and 15 bases lay between the germline ends. CDR1 and CDR2 from the germline V gene are MNHEY and SVGEGT. The CDR3 is 12 residues long. The CDR3 coding sequence is TGTGCCAGCAGTCCAAAGGCGGGAAGGGCTTTCTTT. Protein product: CASSPKAGRAFF.

This clone turned up a few times. The V gene is TRBV6-5, the J gene TRBJ1-4, with TRBD1 matching over 8 bases. V lost 8 bases, J lost 6 bases, and 5 bases stayed unmatched. The CDR3 runs to 13 residues. The germline gives CDR1 MNHEY, CDR2 SVGAGI. Here the CDR3 reads CASGEQGDEKLFF. In nucleotides, the CDR3 is TGTGCCAGCGGGGAACAGGGGGATGAAAAACTGTTTTTT.

This clone was seen only once. The chain employs TRBV6-5 and TRBJ2-1; possible D gene TRBD1, 6 bases. From germline, CDR1 is MNHEY and CDR2 SVGAGI. The CDR3 is 15 residues long. The V end was cut by 5 bases, the J end by 2 bases, with 13 bases between. The DNA for the CDR3 is TGTGCCAGCAGTCGTCCTGGACAGACCTACAATGAGCAGTTCTTC. The encoded protein is CASSRPGQTYNEQFF.

This clone was seen a few times. The V call is TRBV9, the J call TRBJ1-3; no definite D call. The CDR3 totals 16 residues. V lost 1 base and J 0 bases, leaving 11 bases between the germline ends. The germline gives CDR1 SGDLS, CDR2 YYNGEE. Here the CDR3 DNA reads TGTGCCAGCAGCGTAACGGTAGGGAGCTCTGGAAACACCATATATTTT. Translating it yields CASSVTVGSSGNTIYF.

V is TRBV7-6 and J is TRBJ1-3; D possibly corresponds to TRBD1 (6 bases). Per the germline V gene, CDR1 is SGHVS and CDR2 is FNYEAQ. V was clipped by 5 bases and J by 0 bases, with 20 bases between them. The CDR3 sequence is 18 residues long. The CDR3 reads CASSPYQGTPASGNTIYF. DNA of the CDR3: TGTGCCAGCAGCCCTTACCAAGGGACACCGGCCTCTGGAAACACCATATATTTT.

The rearrangement uses TRBV7-2 and TRBJ2-5; D perhaps matches TRBD2 (5 bases). Trimming pared 2 bases from V and 2 bases from J, leaving 9 bases between. Looked up from germline, CDR1 is SGHTA and CDR2 is FQGNSA. The CDR3 is 14 residues long. The CDR3 reads CASSLRSGQETQYF. Written as DNA, the CDR3 is TGTGCCAGCAGCTTAAGGAGCGGTCAAGAGACCCAGTACTTC.

The chain joins TRBV27 to TRBJ2-1; D is possibly TRBD2 (5 bases). Between the trimmed V and J ends, which lost 2 bases and 6 bases, there was a span of 11 bases. Germline V gene data show CDR1 as MNHEY and CDR2 as SMNVEV (reference sequence). The CDR3 extends over 14 amino acids. Written as DNA, the CDR3 is TGTGCCAGCAGTTTAAGGGAGTTCGGCAATGAGCAGTTCTTC. This encodes CASSLREFGNEQFF.

The rearrangement joins TRBV30 to TRBJ2-3, with 11 bases identical to TRBD2. Germline V gene sequence: CDR1 GTSNPN, CDR2 SVGIG (reference sequence). This CDR3 is 15 amino acids long. The V and J ends lost 5 bases and 3 bases, in that order; junction bases with no gene match: 7. The CDR3 loop reads CAWALAGGSTDTQYF. The CDR3 nucleotides are TGTGCCTGGGCCTTAGCGGGGGGGTCGACAGATACGCAGTATTTT.

The chain carries TRBV3-1 (or the pseudogene TRBV3-2) and TRBJ1-1; 8 bases map to TRBD1. The CDR3 runs to 15 residues. Germline V gives CDR1 LGHDT, CDR2 YNNKEL (reference sequence). The trim removed 0 bases at V and 4 bases at J, leaving 4 bases unmatched. The CDR3 reads CASSQEAGGFTEAFF. The CDR3, as DNA: TGTGCCAGCAGCCAAGAGGCAGGGGGCTTCACTGAAGCTTTCTTT.

The genes are TRBV10-3 and TRBJ2-3; 7 bases line up with TRBD2. The V segment lost 4 bases and the J segment 11 bases; nucleotides outside the gene matches: 9. CDR1 ENHRY and CDR2 SYGVKD come from the germline V gene. CDR3 size: 13 residues. CDR3 sequence reads: CAISGSRGEQQYF. The CDR3 region has the DNA TGTGCCATCAGTGGGTCACGGGGGGAACAGCAGTATTTT.